The 20 T cell receptor beta chains listed next were all sequenced from one sample in a study of CD8 T cells in Susac syndrome. Reverse transcription used about 0.45 to 1 ug RNA and random hexamers. TCRdb processed the immunoSEQ multiplex PCR reads anew with MiXCR; each CDR3 protein has one entry. This sample carries about 430,000 distinct CDR3 sequences, 75% to 90% of them seen once, and the ten largest clones take more than 0.09%. Sequenced material: CD8+ T cells from PBMCs. The receptor source for this set is a human donor with multiple sclerosis.

The CDR3 nucleotides are TGTGCCAGCAGCTTAGATCCAGCGGGAGTCAATGAGCAGTTCTTC. Translating it yields CASSLDPAGVNEQFF. This chain uses TRBV11-3 with TRBJ2-1, with 8 bases fitting TRBD2. Trimming at V came to 0 bases and at J to 6 bases, leaving 4 bases not matched to a gene. The CDR3 has 15 residues. CDR1 SGHNT and CDR2 YENEEA come from the germline V gene.

This rearrangement joins TRBV27 to TRBJ2-3; a weak D match, TRBD1 (5 bases). The CDR3 runs 14 residues. Deletions cut 5 bases from V and 5 bases from J, with 14 bases between. The V gene's germline CDR1 is MNHEY and CDR2 SMNVEV (reference sequence). CDR3 in DNA: TGTGCCAGCAGTAGCCAGGGTCGGGTAGATACGCAGTATTTT. Translation: CASSSQGRVDTQYF.

J is TRBJ2-2 and V is TRBV25-1; no clear D gene. This CDR3 has 13 amino acids. V lost 4 bases and J 3 bases, leaving 6 bases between the germline ends. Germline CDR1 and CDR2: MGHDK and SYGVNS. CDR3 sequence (DNA): TGTGCCAGCAGTGGTCCTTACACCGGGGAGCTGTTTTTT. It translates to CASSGPYTGELFF.

The V call is TRBV5-6, the J call TRBJ2-7, with 11 bases matching TRBD1. Unmatched junction bases numbered 9, after V lost 4 bases and J lost 3 bases. CDR3 length equals 16 residues. Germline CDR1 reads SGHDT; CDR2 reads YYEEEE. The CDR3 DNA sequence: TGTGCCAGCAGCCCCGGGACAGGGGGTCCCTACTACGAGCAGTACTTC. Its protein product is CASSPGTGGPYYEQYF.

The chain joins TRBV30 to TRBJ2-1; 10 bases agree with TRBD2. Germline CDR1 reads GTSNPN; CDR2 reads SVGIG (reference sequence). With V trimmed by 1 base and J by 6 bases, 6 bases remained unmatched. The CDR3 extends over 15 amino acids. The CDR3 spells CAWSGLAGVSNEQFF. In nucleotides, the CDR3 is TGTGCCTGGAGTGGGCTAGCGGGAGTTAGCAATGAGCAGTTCTTC.

The V call is TRBV7-9, the J call TRBJ2-1; D is undetermined. Per germline, CDR1 SEHNR and CDR2 FQNEAQ (reference sequence). CDR3 length: 17 residues. V was pared by 3 bases and J by 4 bases, with 19 bases between. Written as DNA, the CDR3 is TGTGCCAGCAGCTTGTGGTCAGACCACCAGTTTTACAATGAGCAGTTCTTC. Translated: CASSLWSDHQFYNEQFF.

The chain couples TRBV6-1 to TRBJ2-1; 9 bases fit TRBD1. The junction had 17 bases not matched to a gene; V was cut back by 6 bases and J by 8 bases. Germline CDR1 MNHNS, CDR2 SASEGT. This CDR3 comprises 17 residues. CDR3 residues: CASSRITGGAHRDEQFF. For the CDR3, the DNA is TGTGCCAGCAGCAGAATAACAGGGGGCGCGCATAGAGATGAGCAGTTCTTC.

This rearrangement joins TRBV9 to TRBJ2-3; perhaps TRBD2 as D (5 bases). The germline gives CDR1 SGDLS, CDR2 YYNGEE. V lost 0 bases, J lost 3 bases, and 8 bases lay in between. The CDR3 runs 14 residues. CDR3 amino acids: CASSVGSGTDTQYF. The CDR3 bases are TGTGCCAGCAGCGTAGGAAGCGGAACAGATACGCAGTATTTT. Combining the CDR3 with reference TRBV9 and TRBJ2-3 gives the whole variable domain DSGVTQTPKHLITATGQRVTLRCSPRSGDLSVYWYQQSLDQGLQFLIQYYNGEERAKGNILERFSAQQFPDLHSELNLSSLELGDSALYFCASSVGSGTDTQYFGPGTRLTVL.

The J gene is TRBJ2-7, the V gene TRBV15; D call uncertain. The CDR3 has 15 residues. Per germline, CDR1 LNHNV and CDR2 YYDKDF (reference sequence). The V and J ends lost 5 bases and 0 bases respectively, with 14 bases between them. The CDR3 nucleotides are TGTGCCACCAGCTCTGGAACCCGTAGCTCCTACGAGCAGTACTTC. It yields the protein CATSSGTRSSYEQYF.

The CDR3 sequence is CASSLAPDYSPLHF. In DNA form, the CDR3 reads TGTGCCAGCAGCTTAGCCCCTGATTATTCACCCCTCCACTTT. V gene TRBV7-6 combines with J gene TRBJ1-6; D gene uncertain. Germline V gives CDR1 SGHVS, CDR2 FNYEAQ. V gave up 0 bases and J gave up 8 bases, with 8 bases separating them. This CDR3 region has 14 residues.

The rearrangement uses TRBV4-2 and TRBJ1-1, with 7 bases aligning to TRBD1. V gave up 2 bases and J gave up 6 bases; unmatched junction bases: 6. The CDR3 consists of 14 residues. Per germline, CDR1 LGHNA and CDR2 YNFKEQ. CDR3 loop: CASSQPEGAAEAFF. The DNA of the CDR3 is TGTGCCAGCAGCCAACCGGAGGGGGCCGCTGAAGCTTTCTTT.

This chain connects TRBV2 to TRBJ2-3, with a weak D call TRBD1 (6 bases). Trimming took 4 bases from V and 3 from J, leaving 11 bases between them. The CDR3 spans 14 residues. The V gene's germline CDR1 is SNHLY and CDR2 FYNNEI. The CDR3: CASSGTDLTDTQYF. The CDR3 nucleotides read TGTGCCAGCAGTGGGACAGACCTTACAGATACGCAGTATTTT.

This clonotype was observed a handful of times. This sequence joins TRBV7-2 and TRBJ2-3, with D hard to call. CDR1 and CDR2 from the germline V gene are SGHTA and FQGNSA. CDR3 length: 13 amino acids. Trimming left V 3 bases short and J 4 bases short, with 8 bases between. CDR3 nucleotides: TGTGCCAGCAGCTTCCCCACCCCAGATACGCAGTATTTT. Its protein product is CASSFPTPDTQYF.

The CDR3 loop reads CASSLSGTGYSYGYTF. DNA of the CDR3: TGTGCCAGCAGTTTATCGGGGACAGGGTATAGCTATGGCTACACCTTC. V usage is TRBV27 and J usage is TRBJ1-2; 9 nucleotides match TRBD1. Germline CDR1 MNHEY, CDR2 SMNVEV (reference sequence). J gave up 4 bases and V 0 bases, and 6 bases lay outside the gene matches. This CDR3 contains 16 residues.

As DNA, the CDR3 is TGTGCCAGCAGTGACGCTAGAGTCTACAATGAGCAGTTCTTC. It yields the protein CASSDARVYNEQFF. This rearrangement joins TRBV25-1 to TRBJ2-1; D gene ambiguous. With 3 bases removed from V and 3 bases from J, the gap between germline ends came to 9 bases. Per the germline V gene, CDR1 is MGHDK and CDR2 is SYGVNS. This CDR3 comprises 14 residues.

The chain has TRBV24-1 and TRBJ2-5; D is unclear. V lost 2 bases to trimming and J lost 5 bases, with 8 bases between them. Per germline, CDR1 KGHDR and CDR2 SFDVKD. CDR3 size: 13 residues. CDR3 loop: CATSDWLGETQYF. The CDR3 DNA reads TGTGCCACCAGTGATTGGTTAGGCGAGACCCAGTACTTC.

The chain recombines TRBV6-1 with TRBJ2-2; possible D gene TRBD1, 6 bases. Trimming removed 6 bases from V and 0 bases from J, with 17 bases in between. Germline CDR1 MNHNS, CDR2 SASEGT. CDR3 length: 17 residues. CDR3 protein: CASSISRTATNTGELFF. For the CDR3, the DNA is TGTGCCAGCAGCATCTCTAGGACAGCAACGAACACCGGGGAGCTGTTTTTT.

This chain joins TRBV5-1 and TRBJ1-1; TRBD1 is a possible D gene (5 bases). This CDR3 contains 15 residues. From germline, CDR1 is SGHRS and CDR2 YFSETQ. Trimming shortened V by 0 bases and J by 5 bases, and 14 bases separated the two germline ends. CDR3 nucleotides: TGCGCCAGCAGCTTGGGGGACTTAGGGGCGACTGAAGCTTTCTTT. It is translated as CASSLGDLGATEAFF.

V usage is TRBV12-3 or TRBV12-4 and J usage is TRBJ2-1, with 10 bases aligning to TRBD1. The CDR3 covers 14 residues. Losses at the gene ends were 5 bases for V and 8 bases for J; bases not matched to a gene: 6. DNA for the CDR3: TGTGCCAGCAGTGCCACGACAGGGGGCTATGAGCAGTTCTTC. As protein: CASSATTGGYEQFF.

V gene TRBV4-1 combines with J gene TRBJ2-7; D unclear. There are 15 residues in the CDR3. CDR1 and CDR2 from the germline V gene are MGHRA and YSYEKL. Trimming pared 0 bases from V and 0 bases from J, leaving 9 bases between. As DNA, the CDR3 is TGCGCCAGCAGCCAAGATCGAGACACCTCCTACGAGCAGTACTTC. It encodes CASSQDRDTSYEQYF.